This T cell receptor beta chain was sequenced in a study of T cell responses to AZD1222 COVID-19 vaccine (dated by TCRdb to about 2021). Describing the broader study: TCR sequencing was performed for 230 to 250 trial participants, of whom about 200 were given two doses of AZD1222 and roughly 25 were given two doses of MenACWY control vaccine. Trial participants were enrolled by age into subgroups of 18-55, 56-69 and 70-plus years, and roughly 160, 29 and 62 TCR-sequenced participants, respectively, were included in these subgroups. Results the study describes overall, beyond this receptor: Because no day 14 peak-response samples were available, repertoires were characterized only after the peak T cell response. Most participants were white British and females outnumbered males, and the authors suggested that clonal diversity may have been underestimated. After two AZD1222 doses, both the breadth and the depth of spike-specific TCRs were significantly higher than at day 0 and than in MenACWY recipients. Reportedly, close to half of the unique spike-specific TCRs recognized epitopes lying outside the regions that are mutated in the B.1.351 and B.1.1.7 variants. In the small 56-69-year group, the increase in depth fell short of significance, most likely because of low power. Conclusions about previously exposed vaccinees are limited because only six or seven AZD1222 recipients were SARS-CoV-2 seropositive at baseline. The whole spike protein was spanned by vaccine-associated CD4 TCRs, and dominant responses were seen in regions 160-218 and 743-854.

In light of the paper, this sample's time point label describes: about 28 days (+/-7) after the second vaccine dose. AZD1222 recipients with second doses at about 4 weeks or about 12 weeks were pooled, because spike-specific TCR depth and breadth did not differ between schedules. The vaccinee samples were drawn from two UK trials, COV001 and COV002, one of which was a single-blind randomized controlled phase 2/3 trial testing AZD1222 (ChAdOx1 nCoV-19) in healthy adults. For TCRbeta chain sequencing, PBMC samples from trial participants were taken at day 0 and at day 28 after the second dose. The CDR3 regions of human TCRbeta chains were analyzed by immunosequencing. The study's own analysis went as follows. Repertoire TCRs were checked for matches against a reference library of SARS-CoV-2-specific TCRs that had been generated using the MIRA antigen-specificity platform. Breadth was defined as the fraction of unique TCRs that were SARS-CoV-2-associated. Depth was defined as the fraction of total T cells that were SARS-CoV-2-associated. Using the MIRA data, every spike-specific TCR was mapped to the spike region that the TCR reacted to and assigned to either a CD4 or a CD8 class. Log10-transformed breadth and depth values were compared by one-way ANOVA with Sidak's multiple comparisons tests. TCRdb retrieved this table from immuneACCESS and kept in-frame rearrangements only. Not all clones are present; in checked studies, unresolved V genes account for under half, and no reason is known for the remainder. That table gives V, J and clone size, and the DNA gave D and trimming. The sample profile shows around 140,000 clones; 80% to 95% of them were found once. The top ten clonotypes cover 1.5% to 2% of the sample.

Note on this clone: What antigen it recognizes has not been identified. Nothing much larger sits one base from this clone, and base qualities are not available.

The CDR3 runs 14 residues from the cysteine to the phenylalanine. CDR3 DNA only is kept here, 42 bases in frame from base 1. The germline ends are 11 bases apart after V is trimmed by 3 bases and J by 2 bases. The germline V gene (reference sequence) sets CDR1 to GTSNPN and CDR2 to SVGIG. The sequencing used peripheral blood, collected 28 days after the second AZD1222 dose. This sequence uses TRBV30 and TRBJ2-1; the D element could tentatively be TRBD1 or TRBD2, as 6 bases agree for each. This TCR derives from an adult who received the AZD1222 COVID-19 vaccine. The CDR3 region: CAWSSGAAYNEQFF. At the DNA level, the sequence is TGTGCCTGGAGCTCGGGGGCGGCCTACAATGAGCAGTTCTTC.